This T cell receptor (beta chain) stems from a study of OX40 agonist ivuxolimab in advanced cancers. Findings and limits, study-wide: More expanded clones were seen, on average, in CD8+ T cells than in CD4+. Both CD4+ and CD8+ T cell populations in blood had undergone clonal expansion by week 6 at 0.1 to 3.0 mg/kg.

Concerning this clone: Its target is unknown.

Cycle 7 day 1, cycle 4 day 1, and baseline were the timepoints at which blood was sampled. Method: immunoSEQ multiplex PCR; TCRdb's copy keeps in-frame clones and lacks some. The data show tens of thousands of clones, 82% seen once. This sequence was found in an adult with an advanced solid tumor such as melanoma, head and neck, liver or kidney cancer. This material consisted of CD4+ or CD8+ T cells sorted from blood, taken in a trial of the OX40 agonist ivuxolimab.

In DNA form, the CDR3 reads TGTGCCAGCAGTAACTACGAGCAGTACTTC. It codes for CASSNYEQYF. The chain couples TRBV6-5 to TRBJ2-7; D not certain. The germline CDR1 and CDR2 sequences are MNHEY and SVGAGI. There are 10 residues in the CDR3. V was shortened by 5 bases and J by 3 bases, with 2 bases between the two germline ends.